This T cell receptor (beta chain) stems from a study of human T cells and chemical hapten exposure. Time point specified: patch test 2, 6 weeks after DPC sensitization. The treatment denotes: therapeutic diphenylcyclopropenone sensitization with weekly scalp DPC. Concerning this clonotype: Its antigen remains unidentified.

General study results and limits: There was alopecia in the donors, so their immune response may differ from that of healthy people.

Germline V gene sequence: CDR1 SGHRS, CDR2 YFSETQ. The V segment lost 0 bases and the J segment 4 bases; nucleotides outside the gene matches: 15. This CDR3 has 18 residues. Library construction involved attaching unique molecular identifiers to individual cDNA molecules, which allowed quantitative, reproducible TCR counting. TCRdb reanalysed the RACE reads using MiXCR and keeps one entry per CDR3 protein. The sample lists tens of thousands of distinct CDR3 sequences; about 6.3% were seen once. The source is a woman in her thirties with alopecia areata. Some clones in this sample may be carry-over from other donors' samples. Sample: whole blood, taken in connection with sensitization to the hapten diphenylcyclopropenone (DPC). The rearrangement joins TRBV5-1 to TRBJ1-1, with TRBD1 matching over 7 bases. The CDR3 is CASSLGATGIRGGTEAFF. CDR3 bases: TGCGCCAGCAGCTTGGGGGCGACAGGGATAAGAGGTGGCACTGAAGCTTTCTTT.